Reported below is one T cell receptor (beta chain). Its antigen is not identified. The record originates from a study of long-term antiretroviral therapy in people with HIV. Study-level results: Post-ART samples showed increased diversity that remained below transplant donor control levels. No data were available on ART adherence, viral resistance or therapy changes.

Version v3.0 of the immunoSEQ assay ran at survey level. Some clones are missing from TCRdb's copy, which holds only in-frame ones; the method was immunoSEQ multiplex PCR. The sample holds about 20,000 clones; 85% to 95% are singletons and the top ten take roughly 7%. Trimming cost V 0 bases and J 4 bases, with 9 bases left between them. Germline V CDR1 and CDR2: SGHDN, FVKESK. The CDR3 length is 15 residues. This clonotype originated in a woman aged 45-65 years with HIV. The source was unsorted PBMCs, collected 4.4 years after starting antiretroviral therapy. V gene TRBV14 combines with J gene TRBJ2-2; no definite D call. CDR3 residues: CASSQEVYLTGELFF. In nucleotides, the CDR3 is TGTGCCAGCAGCCAAGAGGTCTATCTCACCGGGGAGCTGTTTTTT.